This T cell receptor beta chain was observed in a study of blood T cell repertoires in COVID-19 (dated by TCRdb to 2020 to 2022). With regard to the full study: The collaborator samples originated in the United States, Italy and Spain and spanned the acute and convalescent phases of COVID-19. The material from the prospective study consisted of cDNA or gDNA derived from T cells, B-cell-depleted T cells, or PBMCs. Deeply sampled blood TCRbeta repertoires from subjects exposed to, actively infected with, or recovered from COVID-19 were included in the dataset. The repertoires were released in a freely available public database intended as a resource for research on the immune response to SARS-CoV-2. The samples were drawn from two sources: the first 160 participants of the ongoing ImmuneRACE study, and 1,200 or so subjects contributed by 6 global collaborators. Nearly every sample came with metadata listing a de-identified subject ID, COVID-19 status, age in years and sex. Where available, HLA class I and class II types were obtained from metadata supplied by the sample provider rather than from assay-based typing.

Broader findings and caveats from the paper: The quantity of clinical and demographic metadata differed by source and by participant and was supplied without curation.

With regard to this clone: Its target antigen remains unknown. No clone much larger than this one lies a single base away; base qualities are absent.

The immunoSEQ Assay, a bias-controlled multiplex PCR, was used to amplify TCRbeta CDR3 regions from genomic DNA. From the authors' description of their analysis: The number of nucleated cells in each sample was estimated from the amplification of reference gene primers within the assay. Sequence reads were collapsed and filtered to measure the absolute abundance of every unique TCRbeta CDR3 rearrangement. Productive Simpson clonality was computed per sample as the square root of Simpson's diversity index over productive rearrangements. In TCRdb, the immuneACCESS table is reduced to in-frame sequences with V and J assigned. These tables do not hold every clone; where another copy was compared, an unresolved V gene accounts for under half, and the others remain unexplained. From that table come the V and J calls and clone size; the DNA was used to work out D and trimming. A total of over 150,000 clones appear in this sample, about 87% of them only once. About 3.9% of the sample belongs to the ten largest clones.

According to the germline V gene, CDR1 reads MNHEY and CDR2 reads SVGAGI. Reading from cysteine to phenylalanine, the CDR3 counts 15 amino acids. Only the CDR3 DNA stays, 45 bases, in frame from base 1. V and J lose 6 bases and 2 bases, and a span of 17 bases separates them. A second Seattle source provided samples from volunteer blood donors who had recovered from COVID-19. Whole blood was collected in K2EDTA tubes by collaborating institutions according to the institutions' own protocols. For TCRbeta analysis, collaborators shipped samples in one of three forms: frozen whole blood, isolated PBMCs, or DNA extracted from either of those sample types.

The sequence was obtained from an older woman who had recovered from COVID-19. Input material: peripheral blood. Recombination joined TRBV6-5 with TRBJ2-7; TRBD1 might be the D gene, on 5 matching bases. The CDR3 is CASSLGVLGPYEQYF. The nucleotide sequence reads TGTGCCAGCAGCCTAGGGGTCCTGGGGCCCTACGAGCAGTACTTC.